These 21 T cell receptor beta chains were sequenced from one sample in a study of T-cell memory formation after mild COVID-19. In TCRdb, the 5' RACE reads were re-called with MiXCR into one record per CDR3 protein. The sample shows about 340,000 distinct CDR3 sequences, over 10% of them seen only once. The sample consisted of PBMCs or a T cell subset sorted from them (not recorded which). The receptors shown here come from a man between 18 and 29 years old who had mild COVID-19 (a few samples of this study predate the infection). Cell type and time point are not known.

The chain joins TRBV29-1 to TRBJ2-5, with D possibly TRBD1 on 6 matching bases. Germline loops: CDR1 SQVTM, CDR2 ANQGSEA. The length of the CDR3 is 13 residues. V was clipped by 4 bases and J by 4 bases, with 13 bases between them. CDR3 sequence: CSVAGEYGETQYF. The CDR3 bases are TGCAGCGTTGCAGGGGAATATGGAGAGACCCAGTACTTC.

This clonotype turned up a few times. The rearrangement links TRBV4-2 to TRBJ2-7; D not certain. Germline V gene sequence: CDR1 LGHNA, CDR2 YNFKEQ. The CDR3 is made up of 12 amino acids. Trimming removed 0 bases from V and 10 bases from J, with 10 bases in between. CDR3 sequence reads: CASSQDTAYQYV. The CDR3 DNA is TGTGCCAGCAGCCAAGACACTGCCTACCAGTACGTC.

This clonotype was seen a handful of times. CDR3 coding DNA: TGTGCCAGCAGCCCGAGGGGGGTTGCCAAAAACATTCAGTACTTC. This codes for CASSPRGVAKNIQYF. This chain connects TRBV7-2 to TRBJ2-4, with D perhaps assigned TRBD1 or TRBD2 (6 bases each). Trimming took off 5 bases at V and 1 base at J, with 12 bases between the two ends. The CDR3 contains 15 residues. Germline lookup yields CDR1 SGHTA and CDR2 FQGNSA.

This sequence joins TRBV24-1 and TRBJ2-3; possibly TRBD2 for D (5 bases). The CDR3 extends over 14 amino acids. V dropped 7 bases and J dropped 1 base, with 11 bases sitting between them. The V gene's germline CDR1 is KGHDR and CDR2 SFDVKD. The chain's CDR3 is CATRDSRGTDTQYF. DNA of the CDR3: TGTGCCACCAGGGACTCTCGGGGCACAGATACGCAGTATTTT.

The rearrangement uses TRBV28 and TRBJ2-7; D is ambiguous. The V end lost 3 bases, the J end lost 0 bases, and 18 bases lay between the germline ends. Germline values: CDR1 MDHEN, CDR2 SYDVKM. The CDR3 spans 17 residues. The CDR3 DNA follows: TGTGCCAGCAGTTTCTCCCTTCGCCCGTCGAGCTCCTACGAGCAGTACGTC. Residues: CASSFSLRPSSSYEQYV.

This clonotype was seen more than once but under ten times. The chain recombines TRBV24-1 with TRBJ2-1; 7 bases agree with TRBD1. The CDR3 runs 16 residues. V lost 1 base, J lost 4 bases, and 6 bases stayed unmatched. Germline assignment: CDR1 KGHDR and CDR2 SFDVKD. The CDR3 spells CATSDFGVDRYNEQFF. Here the CDR3 DNA reads TGTGCCACCAGTGATTTCGGCGTGGACAGGTACAATGAGCAGTTCTTC.

This clonotype was seen repeatedly, ten times or more. This rearrangement joins TRBV7-2 to TRBJ2-3; 10 nucleotides line up with TRBD2. Per the germline V gene, CDR1 is SGHTA and CDR2 is FQGNSA. CDR3 length equals 16 residues. Trimming removed 2 bases from V and 1 base from J; junction bases left unmatched: 3. The CDR3 nucleotides read TGTGCCAGCAGCTTACTAGCGGGGGTCCGCACAGATACGCAGTATTTT. The encoded protein is CASSLLAGVRTDTQYF. Based on the CDR3 plus reference TRBV7-2 and TRBJ2-3, the full variable domain is GAGVSQSPSNKVTEKGKDVELRCDPISGHTALYWYRQSLGQGLEFLIYFQGNSAPDKSGLPSDRFSAERTGGSVSTLTIQRTQQEDSAVYLCASSLLAGVRTDTQYFGPGTRLTVL.

In this sample, this clonotype turned up a few times. This sequence joins TRBV7-2 and TRBJ2-4, with D possibly TRBD2 on 7 matching bases. V was cut by 1 base and J by 5 bases, with 15 bases left in between. Germline CDR1 is SGHTA and CDR2 is FQGNSA. The CDR3 has 16 residues. CDR3 in DNA: TGTGCCAGCAGCTTAGAAAGTGGGGGGGCCGAAAACATTCAGTACTTC. Amino acid sequence: CASSLESGGAENIQYF.

This clonotype has just one count. The chain has TRBV20-1 and TRBJ2-7; D is tentatively TRBD1 or TRBD2 (6 bases each). The CDR3 has 13 amino acids. The V end was cut by 5 bases, the J end by 5 bases, with 16 bases between. Germline CDR1 and CDR2: DFQATT and SNEGSKA (reference sequence). The CDR3 here is CSALAQGTDEQYV. The DNA of the CDR3 is TGCAGTGCTCTAGCGCAGGGGACCGACGAGCAGTACGTC.

This clonotype was counted many times. The chain has TRBV11-2 and TRBJ2-1, with TRBD1 matching over 8 bases. V gave up 5 bases and J gave up 2 bases; unmatched junction bases: 14. Per the germline V gene, CDR1 is SGHAT and CDR2 is FQNNGV. CDR3 length: 18 amino acids. CDR3 coding DNA: TGTGCCAGCAGCAACAGTTGGATGACGGACAGGGCCTACAATGAGCAGTTCTTC. It specifies CASSNSWMTDRAYNEQFF.

The chain links TRBV12-3 or TRBV12-4 to TRBJ1-6; D not certain. Trimming took off 3 bases at V and 9 bases at J, with 12 bases between the two ends. The CDR3 totals 14 residues. CDR3 DNA sequence: TGTGCCAGCAGTTTTGGTGGGAGCCGTTCACCCCTCCACTTT. It translates to CASSFGGSRSPLHF.

V is TRBV5-8 and J is TRBJ2-7, with a weak D call TRBD2 (7 bases). Trimming stripped 2 bases from V and 7 bases from J, with 13 bases between. The CDR3 is 13 amino acids. Germline loops: CDR1 SGHTS, CDR2 YDEGEE. The CDR3: CASSLRGAEEQYV. The CDR3 DNA reads as TGTGCCAGCAGCTTACGGGGGGCGGAGGAGCAGTACGTC.

This clonotype was observed a few times. This chain joins TRBV20-1 and TRBJ2-5; D remains unclear. Germline CDR1 DFQATT, CDR2 SNEGSKA (reference sequence). V was pared by 7 bases and J by 2 bases, with 17 bases between. The CDR3 sequence is 14 residues long. In nucleotides, the CDR3 is TGCAGTGTTACCGGAGCGAGCCTTCAAGAGACCCAGTACTTC. Translating gives CSVTGASLQETQYF.

V is TRBV11-2 and J is TRBJ2-3; 14 nucleotides match TRBD2. Trimming removed 8 bases from V and 4 bases from J; junction bases left unmatched: 8. The length of the CDR3 is 16 residues. Germline V gives CDR1 SGHAT, CDR2 FQNNGV. This CDR3 reads CASGSTSGGAADTQYF. The CDR3 coding sequence is TGTGCCAGCGGGTCGACTAGCGGGGGGGCGGCAGATACGCAGTATTTT.

This clonotype was detected a few times. This chain uses TRBV7-2 with TRBJ1-4; a possible D gene is TRBD1 (6 bases). V was clipped by 2 bases and J by 4 bases, with 14 bases between them. The CDR3 extends over 16 amino acids. Germline V CDR1 and CDR2: SGHTA, FQGNSA. CDR3 nucleotides: TGTGCCAGCAGCTTACCCCGGGGGGCCTATAATGAAAAACTGTTTTTT. This translates into CASSLPRGAYNEKLFF.

The chain couples TRBV7-9 to TRBJ1-3; 7 bases line up with TRBD1. CDR3 length equals 18 residues. CDR1 and CDR2 (germline): SEHNR, FQNEAQ (reference sequence). V was clipped by 1 base and J by 2 bases; unmatched bases: 11. CDR3 region: CASSLETGLFGAGNTIYF. The CDR3 DNA is TGTGCCAGCAGCTTAGAGACAGGGCTATTTGGCGCTGGAAACACCATATATTTT.

About this clonotype: The junction shows a germline mismatch at one end, possibly a read error. The chain has TRBV6-2 or TRBV6-3 and TRBJ1-5; D remains unclear. From germline, CDR1 is MNHEY and CDR2 SVGEGT. This CDR3 has 12 residues. CDR3 in DNA: TGTGCCAGCAGTTACCGCAAACAGCCCCAGCATTTT. Translated: CASSYRKQPQHF.

In its sample, this clonotype was seen a few times. The J gene is TRBJ2-7, the V gene TRBV5-5, with TRBD1 matching over 7 bases. J lost 3 bases, V lost 4 bases, and 7 bases had no gene match. The germline V gene has CDR1 SGHKS and CDR2 YYEKEE (reference sequence). This CDR3 has 14 residues. CDR3 in DNA: TGTGCCAGCAGCCGCCCACAGGGGTTCTACGAGCAGTACTTC. This encodes CASSRPQGFYEQYF. Full variable domain (outside the CDR3, taken from reference TRBV5-5 and TRBJ2-7): DAGVTQSPTHLIKTRGQQVTLRCSPISGHKSVSWYQQVLGQGPQFIFQYYEKEERGRGNFPDRFSARQFPNYSSELNVNALLLGDSALYLCASSRPQGFYEQYFGPGTRLTVT.

This clonotype was observed at least ten times. CDR3 bases: TGTGCCAGCACCCTAGTCCGGGGTACGTCCTACAATGAGCAGTTCTTC. Translation gives CASTLVRGTSYNEQFF. The rearrangement uses TRBV7-9 and TRBJ2-1, with D possibly being TRBD2 (5 bases). The CDR3 totals 16 residues. The germline V gene encodes CDR1 SEHNR and CDR2 FQNEAQ (reference sequence). The V end was cut by 7 bases, the J end by 1 base, with 17 bases between. The whole variable domain, filled in from reference TRBV7-9 and TRBJ2-1, reads DTGVSQNPRHKITKRGQNVTFRCDPISEHNRLYWYRQTLGQGPEFLTYFQNEAQLEKSRLLSDRFSAERPKGSFSTLEIQRTEQGDSAMYLCASTLVRGTSYNEQFFGPGTRLTVL.

The chain joins TRBV20-1 to TRBJ1-3, with a tentative D call TRBD1 (5 bases). This CDR3 has 15 residues. Germline assignment: CDR1 DFQATT and CDR2 SNEGSKA (reference sequence). Trimming removed 3 bases from V and 2 bases from J, with 14 bases in between. CDR3 in amino acids: CSASLGTGPGNTIYF. The CDR3 region has the DNA TGCAGTGCTAGCCTTGGTACGGGACCTGGAAACACCATATATTTT.

This clonotype was seen more than once but under ten times. The chain carries TRBV7-6 and TRBJ2-1; TRBD2 agrees at 8 bases. This CDR3 is 17 amino acids long. V was pared by 4 bases and J by 0 bases, with 8 bases of the junction left unmatched. Germline V gene data show CDR1 as SGHVS and CDR2 as FNYEAQ. The DNA of the CDR3 is TGTGCCAGCAGCTCGGGGGATAGCGGGATCTCCTACAATGAGCAGTTCTTC. Its translation: CASSSGDSGISYNEQFF.